The TCR beta chain described here comes from a study of human T cells and chemical hapten exposure. Germline CDR1 reads MGHRA; CDR2 reads YSYEKL. CDR3 length: 13 amino acids. V lost 6 bases, J lost 3 bases, and 0 bases stayed unmatched. TCRdb ran MiXCR on the 5' RACE reads and lists one entry per CDR3 protein. The sample carries fewer than 150,000 distinct CDR3 sequences, 15% to 20% recorded once. Unseparated into fractions, whole blood served as the source from which total RNA was extracted. This chain uses TRBV4-1 with TRBJ2-5; 11 positions agree with TRBD2. This receptor was taken from a human donor in good health. The CDR3 DNA follows: TGCGCCAGCAGGGGACTAGCGGAAGAGACCCAGTACTTC. This codes for CASRGLAEETQYF.